The 2 T cell receptor beta chains below come from one sample, sequenced in a study of response to subunit inactivated influenza vaccine. TCRdb used MiXCR to reprocess the RT-PCR reads, holding one entry per CDR3 protein. The table records 400,000 to 650,000 distinct CDR3 sequences, 6.5% to 8% of them present only once. The sequences come from PBMCs from blood, collected roughly 24 months after vaccination. The receptors originated from a man in his fifties or sixties who received an inactivated influenza vaccine.

This clonotype was found a few times. V and J are TRBV20-1 and TRBJ1-2; tentative D call: TRBD1 (5 bases). Germline assignment: CDR1 DFQATT and CDR2 SNEGSKA (reference sequence). Trimming shortened V by 3 bases and J by 4 bases, and 15 bases separated the two germline ends. CDR3 length equals 14 residues. The chain's CDR3 is CSASEGQGLYGYTF. For the CDR3, the DNA is TGCAGTGCTAGTGAAGGTCAGGGACTCTATGGCTACACCTTC.

The CDR3 coding sequence is TGCAGTGCTAGAGGGGGCGGGTACACAGATACGCAGTATTTT. The encoded protein is CSARGGGYTDTQYF. The rearrangement joins TRBV20-1 to TRBJ2-3; either TRBD1 or TRBD2 may supply D (5 bases each). Trimming pared 1 base from V and 2 bases from J, leaving 10 bases between. The germline V gene has CDR1 DFQATT and CDR2 SNEGSKA (reference sequence). CDR3 size: 14 residues.